Included here is one T cell receptor beta chain sequence, with context. Its antigen is currently unknown. The sample holds other DNA sequences that translate to the same CDR3. The CDR3 totals 14 residues. Germline V CDR1 and CDR2: MNHEY, SVGAGI. The trim removed 5 bases at V and 4 bases at J, leaving 6 bases unmatched. This sample was taken from a study of shared clonotypes between healthy human individuals. Whole-study findings and limits: Naive CD4 clonotypes were shared across several donors at roughly 5%. Naive subsets tended to show greater estimated richness than memory subsets.

Here immunoSEQ multiplex PCR was the method, and the copy in TCRdb shows in-frame clones only, minus some. There are over a million clones in the sample; roughly 96% occur only once, and about 1.2% lies in the top ten. This clonotype was sampled from a man aged 25 to 45 in good health. The sequenced sample consisted of naive CD4+ T cells sorted from blood. As for subset: CD45RA+ positively selected. The chain links TRBV6-5 to TRBJ2-7, with TRBD2 identical over 9 bases. CDR3 nucleotide sequence: TGTGCCAGCAGTCCTTTGGCGGGAGGGTACGAGCAGTACTTC. Amino acid sequence: CASSPLAGGYEQYF.